These 5 T cell receptor beta chains were all obtained from the same sample, sequenced in a study of tumor-infiltrating lymphocytes in primary liver carcinoma (dated by TCRdb to the late 2010s). Without any cell sorting, total RNA and DNA were extracted together from 20-30 mg of bulk tissue using the AllPrep DNA/RNA mini kit. TCRdb names Illumina HiSeq 2500 as the instrument used. Starting from 450 to 500 ng total RNA, TCRbeta-specific cDNA was produced by reverse transcription with a constant-region primer and ProtoScript II reverse transcriptase. Three nested multiplex PCR rounds, following a slightly modified ARM-PCR procedure, were used to build the TCRbeta libraries. The first two PCR rounds used multiplex TRBV1-TRBV30 forward primers with a Cbeta reverse primer, each for approximately 11 cycles. Using fastp at Q25 and MiXCR, TCRdb reprocessed the public reads and kept productive beta chains. Under each unique CDR3 protein, matching rows form one entry showing the most common genes and DNA. This sample is represented by 100,000 to 150,000 distinct CDR3 sequences; around 64% of them were singletons. Approximately 8.9% of the sample goes to the ten largest clones.

Sequencing used liver tumor tissue from sampling region 3. Read against the paper, the sample's cell subset or site label means: tumor region T3, left-lateral pole. Source of these receptors: a woman between 55 and 75 years old with primary liver carcinoma and hepatitis B virus infection.

The rearrangement joins TRBV6-5 to TRBJ2-5, with D maybe TRBD1 (6 bases). CDR3 length: 15 amino acids. Germline CDR1 MNHEY, CDR2 SVGAGI. Trimming took 9 bases from V and 9 from J, leaving 26 bases between them. CDR3 sequence: CASSNRAGWTEAQYF. The DNA for the CDR3 is TGTGCCAGTAGTAACAGGGCTGGGTGGACCGAGGCCCAGTACTTC.

Concerning this clonotype itself: At one boundary the junction diverges from the germline segment, which might be a read error. The chain recombines TRBV10-3 with TRBJ2-7; TRBD2 is a possible D gene (5 bases). Germline CDR1 and CDR2: ENHRY and SYGVKD. There are 12 residues in the CDR3. The chain's CDR3 is CATRQDSYKQYF. DNA for the CDR3: TGTGCCACCCGTCAGGACTCCTACAAGCAGTACTTC.

Points on this clonotype: An end of the junction differs from the germline gene, which may be a read error. The rearrangement uses TRBV5-1 and TRBJ2-2, with D possibly matching TRBD2 (5 bases). This CDR3 is 13 amino acids long. Germline V gene sequence: CDR1 SGHRS, CDR2 YFSETQ. For the CDR3, the DNA is TGCACCAGCAGCTTGGCTGGGAGCCGGGAGCTGTTTTTT. It codes for CTSSLAGSRELFF.

This clonotype has a handful of counts. The chain recombines TRBV2 with TRBJ2-3, with 11 nucleotides matching TRBD2. Germline V gene sequence: CDR1 SNHLY, CDR2 FYNNEI. The ends lost 6 bases at V and 4 bases at J; junction bases unmatched: 3. CDR3 size: 14 residues. The CDR3 bases are TGTGCCAGCAGCCGGACTAGCGGGTCAGATACGCAGTATTTT. Its translation is CASSRTSGSDTQYF.

This clonotype was seen many times. This sequence joins TRBV12-5 and TRBJ2-3; D is unresolved. This CDR3 contains 16 residues. The germline gives CDR1 LGHNT, CDR2 FRNRAP. The V gene lost 1 base and the J gene lost 5 bases, with 16 bases spanning the gap. Here the CDR3 reads CASGLGLVSDEDTQYF. The CDR3 DNA sequence: TGTGCTAGTGGTTTGGGGCTCGTCTCGGATGAAGATACGCAGTATTTT.